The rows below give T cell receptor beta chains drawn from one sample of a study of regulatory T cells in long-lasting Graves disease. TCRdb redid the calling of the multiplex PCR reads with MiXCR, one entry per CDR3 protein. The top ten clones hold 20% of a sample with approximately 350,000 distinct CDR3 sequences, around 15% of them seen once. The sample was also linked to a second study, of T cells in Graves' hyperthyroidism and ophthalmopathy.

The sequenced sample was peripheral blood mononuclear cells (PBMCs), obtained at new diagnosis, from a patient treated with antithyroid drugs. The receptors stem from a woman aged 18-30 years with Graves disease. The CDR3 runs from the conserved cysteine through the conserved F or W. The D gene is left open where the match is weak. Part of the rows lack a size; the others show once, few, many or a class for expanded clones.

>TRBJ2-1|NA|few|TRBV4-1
TGCGCCAGCAGCCAAGCTGGGGGAGGAAGTCGGAATGAGCAGTTCTTC
CASSQAGGGSRNEQFF
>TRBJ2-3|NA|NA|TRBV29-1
TGCAGCGTTGCAAGGGGTTTGGAGACAGATACGCAGTATTTT
CSVARGLETDTQYF
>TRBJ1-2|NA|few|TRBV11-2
TGTGCCAGCAGCTTAGATCGGGACCGGGACACCTATGGCTACACCTTC
CASSLDRDRDTYGYTF
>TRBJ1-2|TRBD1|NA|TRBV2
TGTGCCAGCAGCTTGGCCCCCGGGGCAGGGGGTAACTATGGCTACACCTTC
CASSLAPGAGGNYGYTF
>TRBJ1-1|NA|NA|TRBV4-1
TGCGCCAGCAGCCAAGAGGAACTGGCGAACACTGAAGCTTTCTTT
CASSQEELANTEAFF
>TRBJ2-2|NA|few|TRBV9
TGTGCCAGCAGCGTCAGCACCGGGGAGCTGTTTTTT
CASSVSTGELFF
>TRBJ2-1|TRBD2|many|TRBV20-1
TGCAGTGTCCCCTTGCCGGGAGGGATCTACAATGAGCAGTTCTTC
CSVPLPGGIYNEQFF
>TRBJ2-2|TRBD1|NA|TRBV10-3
TGTGCCATCAGTGGGACAGGGGTTGGGTCCGGGGAGCTGTTTTTT
CAISGTGVGSGELFF
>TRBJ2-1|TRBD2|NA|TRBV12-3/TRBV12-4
TGTGCCAGTAGAGCGGGAGAGGCTTACAATGAGCAGTTCTTC
CASRAGEAYNEQFF
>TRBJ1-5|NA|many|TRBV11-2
TGTGCCAGCAGCTTAGATAGGGGGTTCAATCAGCCCCAGCATTTT
CASSLDRGFNQPQHF
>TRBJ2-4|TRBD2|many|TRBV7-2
TGTGCCAGCAGCCTCTGGACTAGCGGAGGCAAAAACATTCAGTACTTC
CASSLWTSGGKNIQYF